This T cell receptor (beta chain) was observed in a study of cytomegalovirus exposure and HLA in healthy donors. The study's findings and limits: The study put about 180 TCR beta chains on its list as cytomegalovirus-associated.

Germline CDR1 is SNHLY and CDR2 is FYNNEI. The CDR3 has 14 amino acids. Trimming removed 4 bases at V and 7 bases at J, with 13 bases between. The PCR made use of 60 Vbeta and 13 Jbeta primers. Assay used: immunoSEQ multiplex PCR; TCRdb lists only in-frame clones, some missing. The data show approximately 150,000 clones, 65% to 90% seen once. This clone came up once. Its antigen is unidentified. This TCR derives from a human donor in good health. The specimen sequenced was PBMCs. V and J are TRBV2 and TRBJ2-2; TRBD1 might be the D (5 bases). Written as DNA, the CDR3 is TGTGCCAGCAGTGTTCAGGGAAATTACGGGGAGCTGTTTTTT. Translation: CASSVQGNYGELFF.